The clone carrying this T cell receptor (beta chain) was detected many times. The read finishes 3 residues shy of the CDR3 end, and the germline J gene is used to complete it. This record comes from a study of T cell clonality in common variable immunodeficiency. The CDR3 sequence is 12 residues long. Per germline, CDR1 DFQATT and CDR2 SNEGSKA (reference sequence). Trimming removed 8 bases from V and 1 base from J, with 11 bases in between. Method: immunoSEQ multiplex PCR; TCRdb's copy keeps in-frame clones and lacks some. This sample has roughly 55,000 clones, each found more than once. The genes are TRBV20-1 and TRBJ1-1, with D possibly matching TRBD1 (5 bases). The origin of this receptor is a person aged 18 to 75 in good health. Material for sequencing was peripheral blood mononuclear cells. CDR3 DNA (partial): TGCAGTCCCCGCACAGGGAACACTGAA. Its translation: CSPRTGNTE. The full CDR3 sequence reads CSPRTGNTEAFF.